This T cell receptor beta chain was identified in a study of shared clonotypes between healthy human individuals. On the study more broadly: Each donor contributed plates that comprised three CD4 naive, three CD4 memory, two CD8 naive and one CD8 memory. Whole-study results and caveats: Non-shared clonotypes were found to have lower generation probabilities than the clonotypes that were shared by all four of the sorted-subset donors. Among donors, the sharing of clonotypes was expected to be influenced by sequencing depth. Incompleteness in sorted-subset sequencing, despite large depth, was shown by rarefaction.

Assay: immunoSEQ multiplex PCR; the TCRdb copy retains only in-frame clones and omits some. The sample consists of some 2.4 million clones, roughly 93% of them appearing once. In its sample, this clone was seen once. Antigen specificity is unknown. J lost 4 bases, V lost 1 base, and 7 bases had no gene match. The CDR3 length is 16 residues. CDR1 and CDR2 from the germline V gene are LNHDA and SQIVND (reference sequence). The gene calls are TRBV19 and TRBJ1-5, with TRBD1 matching over 7 bases. The sequence was obtained from a man younger than 35 in good health. Some clones in this sample may be carry-over from other donors' samples. The source material was naive CD4+ T cells from PBMCs. As for subset: CD45RA+ positively selected. The CDR3 DNA reads as TGTGCCAGTAGTATAGTCGGCAGGGGGAAAAATCAGCCCCAGCATTTT. It translates to CASSIVGRGKNQPQHF.